Detailed here is one T cell receptor beta chain. The antigen remains undetermined. The researchers isolated CD4+ and CD8+ T cells from PBMCs by sorting. TCR sequencing used cDNA made by reverse transcription of extracted RNA. Sequencing was performed with immunoSEQ multiplex PCR; in TCRdb, only in-frame clones are kept and a portion is missing. The sample yields around 150,000 clones, 55% seen once. This sample was included in a study of CD8+ T cells in alopecia areata. Study results and limitations: Mouse data revealed clearer TCR sharing than patient data did, a gap possibly tied to HLA. The study found higher clonality in lesional than normal scalp, especially in alopecia totalis/universalis. Tissue-resident alphabeta T cells belonging to normal skin likewise get sequenced within scalp specimens.

The V and J ends lost 6 bases and 9 bases respectively, with 12 bases between them. The CDR3 contains 12 residues. Germline assignment: CDR1 MDHEN and CDR2 SYDVKM. The TCR originated in a human donor in good health. Sequencing used CD4+ T cells sorted from blood. V usage is TRBV28 and J usage is TRBJ2-1; TRBD2 is a possible D gene (6 bases). CDR3 amino acids: CASRTGLFEQFF. The CDR3 DNA is TGTGCCAGCAGAACGGGACTCTTTGAGCAGTTCTTC. Combining the CDR3 with reference TRBV28 and TRBJ2-1 gives the whole variable domain DVKVTQSSRYLVKRTGEKVFLECVQDMDHENMFWYRQDPGLGLRLIYFSYDVKMKEKGDIPEGYSVSREKKERFSLILESASTNQTSMYLCASRTGLFEQFFGPGTRLTVL.